Following are 14 T cell receptor beta chains from one sample sequenced in a study of OX40 agonist ivuxolimab in advanced cancers. The table came from immunoSEQ multiplex PCR; TCRdb's copy has only in-frame clones and leaves some out. The sample includes tens of thousands of clones, just over 85% of them seen just once. The sample here was CD4+ or CD8+ T cells sorted from blood, taken in a trial of the OX40 agonist ivuxolimab. All receptors come from an adult with an advanced solid tumor such as melanoma, head and neck, liver or kidney cancer.

J is TRBJ2-3 and V is TRBV7-2, with D possibly called TRBD1 or TRBD2 (7 bases each). Germline CDR1 is SGHTA and CDR2 is FQGNSA. Trimming took off 5 bases at V and 4 bases at J, with 16 bases between the two ends. The CDR3 has 15 amino acids. The CDR3 here is CASSQSGGRADTQYF. For the CDR3, the DNA is TGTGCCAGCAGCCAGTCAGGGGGGAGGGCAGATACGCAGTATTTT. The variable domain in full, completed from reference TRBV7-2 and TRBJ2-3, reads GAGVSQSPSNKVTEKGKDVELRCDPISGHTALYWYRQSLGQGLEFLIYFQGNSAPDKSGLPSDRFSAERTGGSVSTLTIQRTQQEDSAVYLCASSQSGGRADTQYFGPGTRLTVL.

The chain has TRBV12-5 and TRBJ2-1; 8 bases map to TRBD2. The CDR3 sequence is 17 residues long. The germline V gene has CDR1 LGHNT and CDR2 FRNRAP. V dropped 0 bases and J dropped 5; count of bases not matched to a gene: 9. The DNA for the CDR3 is TGTGCTAGTGGTTTGGTACGGTCGGCGGGAGGCAACAATGAGCAGTTCTTC. Protein product: CASGLVRSAGGNNEQFF.

The CDR3 nucleotides are TGTGCCAGCAGATGGACAGGGATGGACACCGGGGAGCTGTTTTTT. Protein sequence: CASRWTGMDTGELFF. This chain links TRBV28 with TRBJ2-2; TRBD1 matches at 8 bases. The germline V gene encodes CDR1 MDHEN and CDR2 SYDVKM. The junction had 6 bases not matched to a gene; V was cut back by 6 bases and J by 3 bases. This CDR3 has 15 amino acids.

The rearrangement links TRBV30 to TRBJ2-1, with D perhaps matching TRBD2 (5 bases). The CDR3 is 12 amino acids. From germline, CDR1 is GTSNPN and CDR2 SVGIG (reference sequence). V dropped 5 bases and J dropped 7 bases, with 12 bases sitting between them. The CDR3 spells CAWGPEGNEQFF. For the CDR3, the DNA is TGTGCCTGGGGTCCCGAGGGAAATGAGCAGTTCTTC.

The V gene is TRBV9, the J gene TRBJ1-1; maybe TRBD1 (5 bases). Germline assignment: CDR1 SGDLS and CDR2 YYNGEE. The CDR3 contains 15 residues. V was pared by 4 bases and J by 1 base, with 14 bases between. The CDR3 nucleotides read TGTGCCAGCAGCCCGATGGGGGTTGGGAACACTGAAGCTTTCTTT. It translates to CASSPMGVGNTEAFF.

The V and J genes are TRBV2 and TRBJ2-3; D possibly corresponds to TRBD2 (5 bases). V dropped 6 bases and J dropped 0 bases, with 10 bases sitting between them. This CDR3 comprises 14 residues. CDR1 is SNHLY and CDR2 is FYNNEI in the germline V gene. CDR3 protein: CASRLGLSTDTQYF. The CDR3 region has the DNA TGTGCCAGCAGATTAGGACTCAGCACAGATACGCAGTATTTT.

In its sample, this clone was seen once. V gene TRBV28 combines with J gene TRBJ2-2, with a weak D call TRBD1 (5 bases). V was trimmed by 5 bases and J by 3 bases, leaving 10 bases between them. There are 14 residues in the CDR3. The germline V gene encodes CDR1 MDHEN and CDR2 SYDVKM. Here the CDR3 DNA reads TGTGCCAGCAGTCCTCCGACAGACACCGGGGAGCTGTTTTTT. This codes for CASSPPTDTGELFF.

This clone has a single count. This sequence joins TRBV2 and TRBJ1-4, with D maybe TRBD1 (5 bases). The germline CDR1 and CDR2 sequences are SNHLY and FYNNEI. Trimming removed 6 bases at V and 12 bases at J, with 17 bases between. The CDR3 sequence is 13 residues long. The CDR3 DNA reads TGTGCCAGCAGAACCGGGGGGTCGGGAGAACTGTTTTTT. Its protein is CASRTGGSGELFF.

This clone appeared a few times. This chain connects TRBV5-1 to TRBJ1-1; D remains ambiguous. CDR3 size: 14 residues. Germline V gives CDR1 SGHRS, CDR2 YFSETQ. The V gene lost 1 base and the J gene lost 3 bases, with 10 bases spanning the gap. In nucleotides, the CDR3 is TGCGCCAGCAGCTTGACAATACTTGACACTGAAGCTTTCTTT. Translated: CASSLTILDTEAFF.

This clone has a handful of counts. The chain carries TRBV18 and TRBJ1-1; D not resolved. CDR3 size: 13 residues. Germline V gene lookup returns CDR1 KGHSH and CDR2 LQKENI. The germline V and J ends were trimmed by 5 bases and 1 base, with 8 bases remaining between them. The CDR3, as DNA: TGTGCCAGCTCAACGTCGGAGAACACTGAAGCTTTCTTT. Protein sequence: CASSTSENTEAFF.

This sequence joins TRBV15 and TRBJ2-6, with a weak D call TRBD2 (6 bases). Trimming stripped 1 base from V and 1 base from J, with 20 bases between. The CDR3 totals 20 residues. The V gene's germline CDR1 is LNHNV and CDR2 YYDKDF (reference sequence). The CDR3, as DNA: TGTGCCACCAGCAGAGCAGCGGACGGGGGTCTACCATCTGGGGCCAACGTCCTGACTTTC. It codes for CATSRAADGGLPSGANVLTF. Supplemented by reference TRBV15 and TRBJ2-6, the full variable domain reads DAMVIQNPRYQVTQFGKPVTLSCSQTLNHNVMYWYQQKSSQAPKLLFHYYDKDFNNEADTPDNFQSRRPNTSFCFLDIRSPGLGDTAMYLCATSRAADGGLPSGANVLTFGAGSRLTVL.

The rearrangement uses TRBV7-2 and TRBJ1-4; D ambiguous. The germline CDR1 and CDR2 sequences are SGHTA and FQGNSA. The CDR3 runs to 15 residues. With 1 base removed from V and 3 bases from J, the gap between germline ends came to 9 bases. The CDR3 here is CASSLGGVANEKLFF. The CDR3 nucleotides are TGTGCCAGCAGCTTAGGCGGGGTGGCTAATGAAAAACTGTTTTTT.

V is TRBV6-5 and J is TRBJ1-1; a weak D match, TRBD1 (5 bases). Germline values: CDR1 MNHEY, CDR2 SVGAGI. The CDR3 is 14 residues long. V was shortened by 4 bases and J by 5 bases, with 14 bases between the two germline ends. CDR3 DNA: TGTGCCAGCAGTTTGGGGGTAGGGGTAACTGAAGCTTTCTTT. The encoded protein is CASSLGVGVTEAFF.

For the CDR3, the DNA is TGTGCCAGCAGTGAGGGGGTTAGCAATCAGCCCCAGCATTTT. It is translated as CASSEGVSNQPQHF. V and J are TRBV2 and TRBJ1-5; D may be TRBD1 (5 bases). V dropped 3 bases and J dropped 0 bases, with 6 bases sitting between them. CDR3 length: 14 residues. CDR1 is SNHLY, CDR2 FYNNEI, per germline.